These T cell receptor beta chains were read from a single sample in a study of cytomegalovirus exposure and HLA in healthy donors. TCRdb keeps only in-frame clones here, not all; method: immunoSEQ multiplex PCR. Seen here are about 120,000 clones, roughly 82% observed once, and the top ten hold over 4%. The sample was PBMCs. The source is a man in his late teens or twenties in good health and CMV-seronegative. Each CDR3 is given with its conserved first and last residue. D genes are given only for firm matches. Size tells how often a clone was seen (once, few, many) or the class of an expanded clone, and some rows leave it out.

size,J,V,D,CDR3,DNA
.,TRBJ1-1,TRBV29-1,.,CSVYPVAGPEAFF,TGCAGCGTATACCCGGTAGCAGGGCCTGAAGCTTTCTTT
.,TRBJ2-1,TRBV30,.,CAWASELYNEQFF,TGTGCCTGGGCTAGCGAGCTCTACAATGAGCAGTTCTTC
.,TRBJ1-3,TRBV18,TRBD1,CASSRGTDSGNTIYF,TGTGCCAGCTCCCGTGGGACAGACTCTGGAAACACCATATATTTT
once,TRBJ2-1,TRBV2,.,CASSGRTRDEQFF,TGTGCCAGCAGTGGCCGCACTCGAGATGAGCAGTTCTTC
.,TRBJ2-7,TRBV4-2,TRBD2,CASSQEAGTTYEQYF,TGTGCCAGCAGCCAAGAGGCCGGGACTACTTACGAGCAGTACTTC
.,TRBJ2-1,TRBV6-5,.,CASSKDRTSNEQFF,TGTGCCAGCAGTAAGGACCGGACAAGCAATGAGCAGTTCTTC
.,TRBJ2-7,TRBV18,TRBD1,CASSGLGTADEQYF,TGTGCCAGCTCAGGGCTCGGGACAGCCGACGAGCAGTACTTC
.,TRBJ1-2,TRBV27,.,CASSVGGRSDGYTF,TGTGCCAGCAGCGTCGGGGGGCGTTCTGATGGCTACACCTTC
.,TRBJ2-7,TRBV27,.,CASSLSATYEQYF,TGTGCCAGCAGTTTATCTGCGACCTACGAGCAGTACTTC
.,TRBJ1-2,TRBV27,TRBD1,CASRTGKGDGYTF,TGTGCCAGCAGGACAGGGAAGGGGGATGGCTACACCTTC
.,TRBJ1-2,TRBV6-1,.,CASRESPFGQGLFYGYTF,TGTGCCAGCAGAGAAAGCCCGTTTGGGCAGGGCCTCTTCTATGGCTACACCTTC
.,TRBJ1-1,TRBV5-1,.,CASSLSGTEAFF,TGCGCCAGCAGCTTGTCGGGGACTGAAGCTTTCTTT
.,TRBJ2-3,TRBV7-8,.,CASSLAYRGADTQYF,TGTGCCAGCAGCTTAGCTTATAGGGGCGCGGATACGCAGTATTTT
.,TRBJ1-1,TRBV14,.,CASSPRLFTGTPEAFF,TGTGCCAGCAGCCCCCGGTTGTTCACAGGGACCCCTGAAGCTTTCTTT
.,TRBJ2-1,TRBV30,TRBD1,CAWAGQGIWNEQFF,TGTGCCTGGGCAGGACAGGGAATTTGGAATGAGCAGTTCTTC